These 8 T cell receptor beta chains share one sample of origin, sequenced in a study of blood T cell repertoires in COVID-19. Libraries were prepared by immunoSEQ multiplex PCR; TCRdb keeps only in-frame clonotypes and omits some of them. The sample lists 30,000 to 40,000 clones; just over 85% were seen once. Sample: peripheral blood. These receptors were taken from a woman older than 75 with active or convalescent COVID-19.

V gene TRBV20-1 combines with J gene TRBJ1-2, with 11 bases lining up with TRBD1. J was trimmed by 5 bases and V by 3 bases; bases with no gene match: 8. Germline V gene data show CDR1 as DFQATT and CDR2 as SNEGSKA (reference sequence). The CDR3 length is 15 residues. As DNA, the CDR3 is TGCAGTGCTAGTGTCGTTGGGACAGGGGGGTATGGCTACACCTTC. Amino acids: CSASVVGTGGYGYTF.

The V gene is TRBV28, the J gene TRBJ2-3; TRBD1 agrees at 7 bases. Germline V gene data show CDR1 as MDHEN and CDR2 as SYDVKM. The CDR3 loop spans 15 amino acids. After removal of 5 bases from V and 3 bases from J, the junction contained 8 bases not matched to a gene. The CDR3 DNA reads TGTGCCAGCAGTAAGGACAGGCCGTTTACAGATACGCAGTATTTT. The encoded protein is CASSKDRPFTDTQYF. The complete variable domain, with remaining parts taken from reference TRBV28 and TRBJ2-3, reads DVKVTQSSRYLVKRTGEKVFLECVQDMDHENMFWYRQDPGLGLRLIYFSYDVKMKEKGDIPEGYSVSREKKERFSLILESASTNQTSMYLCASSKDRPFTDTQYFGPGTRLTVL.

The chain couples TRBV3-1 (or the pseudogene TRBV3-2) to TRBJ1-4, with 8 bases identical to TRBD1. The germline V gene encodes CDR1 LGHDT and CDR2 YNNKEL (reference sequence). The junction had 10 bases not matched to a gene; V was cut back by 0 bases and J by 4 bases. The CDR3 runs to 18 residues. Here the CDR3 reads CASSQDFAGQGYNEKLFF. For the CDR3, the DNA is TGTGCCAGCAGCCAAGATTTCGCTGGACAGGGATATAATGAAAAACTGTTTTTT.

The V and J genes are TRBV2 and TRBJ2-7; D is perhaps TRBD1 (6 bases). V was pared by 6 bases and J by 6 bases, with 15 bases between. Germline loops: CDR1 SNHLY, CDR2 FYNNEI. This CDR3 comprises 13 residues. The DNA for the CDR3 is TGTGCCAGCAGGGACAGTAGGTACGGCGAGCAGTACTTC. Residues: CASRDSRYGEQYF.

The chain links TRBV18 to TRBJ2-5; D remains unclear. Germline V gives CDR1 KGHSH, CDR2 LQKENI. The CDR3 spans 17 residues. V was cut by 3 bases and J by 5 bases, with 22 bases left in between. The CDR3 DNA reads TGTGCCAGCTCACCTCCGACTTCGGCGGATCAGTGGGAGACCCAGTACTTC. This sequence encodes CASSPPTSADQWETQYF.

The chain couples TRBV7-7 to TRBJ2-5, with 12 bases fitting TRBD1. The CDR3 spans 15 residues. Trimming removed 3 bases from V and 3 bases from J; junction bases left unmatched: 2. Per the germline V gene, CDR1 is SSHAT and CDR2 is FNYEAQ (reference sequence). The CDR3 region has the DNA TGTGCCAGCAGCTTCGGGACAGGGGGCGAAGAGACCCAGTACTTC. Translated, it gives CASSFGTGGEETQYF.

V usage is TRBV19 and J usage is TRBJ2-1; 8 nucleotides line up with TRBD1. With V trimmed by 7 bases and J by 6 bases, 17 bases remained unmatched. The germline CDR1 and CDR2 sequences are LNHDA and SQIVND (reference sequence). The CDR3 is 17 residues long. The CDR3 region is CASTPGASGGPSNEQFF. The CDR3 DNA follows: TGTGCCAGTACCCCAGGGGCCTCAGGGGGCCCTTCCAATGAGCAGTTCTTC. Full variable domain (remainder filled in from reference TRBV19 and TRBJ2-1): DGGITQSPKYLFRKEGQNVTLSCEQNLNHDAMYWYRQDPGQGLRLIYYSQIVNDFQKGDIAEGYSVSREKKESFPLTVTSAQKNPTAFYLCASTPGASGGPSNEQFFGPGTRLTVL.

V usage is TRBV2 and J usage is TRBJ1-6; the D is unclear. Between the trimmed V and J ends, which lost 3 bases and 8 bases, there was a span of 14 bases. The CDR3 has 15 amino acids. Per the germline V gene, CDR1 is SNHLY and CDR2 is FYNNEI. This CDR3 is CASSEEFPAHSPLHF. CDR3 DNA: TGTGCCAGCAGTGAGGAGTTCCCTGCTCATTCACCCCTCCACTTT.